Presented here are 11 T cell receptor beta chains from one specimen sequenced in a study of blood T cell repertoires in COVID-19. Using immunoSEQ multiplex PCR, the repertoire was profiled, and TCRdb retains in-frame clones only, with some absent. The data contain about 150,000 clones, roughly 88% of them singletons. The sequenced material came from peripheral blood. The receptors were sampled from a man aged 55 to 70 with COVID-19, enrolled during active disease.

This sequence joins TRBV9 and TRBJ2-5; D uncertain. V lost 4 bases and J 5 bases, leaving 18 bases between the germline ends. This CDR3 has 15 residues. CDR1 and CDR2 (germline): SGDLS, YYNGEE. CDR3 in DNA: TGTGCCAGCAGCCCTCTTCAAGCGCTCGGGGAGACCCAGTACTTC. Translation: CASSPLQALGETQYF. The variable domain in full, completed from reference TRBV9 and TRBJ2-5, reads DSGVTQTPKHLITATGQRVTLRCSPRSGDLSVYWYQQSLDQGLQFLIQYYNGEERAKGNILERFSAQQFPDLHSELNLSSLELGDSALYFCASSPLQALGETQYFGPGTRLLVL.

This chain joins TRBV18 and TRBJ1-1, with 8 bases that match TRBD1. The CDR3 has 14 residues. CDR1 and CDR2 (germline): KGHSH, LQKENI. V lost 3 bases and J lost 6; bases outside the gene matches: 6. CDR3 sequence (DNA): TGTGCCAGCTCACCCCAGGGGGCTAACGCTGAAGCTTTCTTT. Its protein is CASSPQGANAEAFF. The whole variable domain, remainder taken from reference TRBV18 and TRBJ1-1, is NAGVMQNPRHLVRRRGQEARLRCSPMKGHSHVYWYRQLPEEGLKFMVYLQKENIIDESGMPKERFSAEFPKEGPSILRIQQVVRGDSAAYFCASSPQGANAEAFFGQGTRLTVV.

The genes are TRBV7-3 and TRBJ1-2; 7 nucleotides line up with TRBD1. V shed 5 bases and J 4 bases; nucleotides not matched to a gene: 4. The germline CDR1 and CDR2 sequences are SGHTA and FQGTGA. The CDR3 consists of 13 residues. CDR3 nucleotide sequence: TGTGCCAGCAGCCTAGGACAGGTCTATGGCTACACCTTC. Encoded protein: CASSLGQVYGYTF.

This clone was recorded once. The rearrangement uses TRBV2 and TRBJ1-2; TRBD1 agrees at 8 bases. CDR1 SNHLY and CDR2 FYNNEI come from the germline V gene. Trimming cost V 8 bases and J 1 base; bases outside gene matches: 6. The CDR3 consists of 14 residues. Here the CDR3 reads CASLDRGLNYGYTF. CDR3 nucleotide sequence: TGTGCCAGCCTAGACAGGGGACTTAACTATGGCTACACCTTC.

The rearrangement uses TRBV9 and TRBJ1-3; the D is unclear. The V end was cut by 3 bases, the J end by 0 bases, with 16 bases between. Germline CDR1 is SGDLS and CDR2 is YYNGEE. The CDR3 is 17 amino acids. Here the CDR3 reads CASSASPGLYSGNTIYF. The CDR3 DNA is TGTGCCAGCAGCGCTTCTCCCGGGTTATACTCTGGAAACACCATATATTTT.

The V and J genes are TRBV7-9 and TRBJ1-1; D ambiguous. The germline V and J ends were trimmed by 6 bases and 1 base, with 9 bases remaining between them. The CDR3 is made up of 13 amino acids. Germline assignment: CDR1 SEHNR and CDR2 FQNEAQ (reference sequence). This CDR3 reads CASRAGRNTEAFF. DNA of the CDR3: TGTGCCAGCAGGGCCGGGAGGAACACTGAAGCTTTCTTT.

V usage is TRBV19 and J usage is TRBJ1-6, with TRBD1 as a possible D gene (5 bases). Trimming cost V 7 bases and J 4 bases, with 11 bases left between them. Germline CDR1 reads LNHDA; CDR2 reads SQIVND (reference sequence). The CDR3 extends over 14 amino acids. The CDR3: CASTISGYNSPLHF. The CDR3 bases are TGTGCCAGTACTATCTCAGGGTATAATTCACCCCTCCACTTT.

The chain links TRBV24-1 to TRBJ2-7; TRBD1 agrees at 9 bases. In germline, CDR1 is KGHDR, CDR2 SFDVKD. The ends lost 2 bases at V and 0 bases at J; junction bases unmatched: 7. The CDR3 spans 17 residues. The CDR3 coding sequence is TGTGCCACCAGTGATTCCGGGACAGGGCGGGCCTCCTACGAGCAGTACTTC. Translated: CATSDSGTGRASYEQYF.

The chain joins TRBV5-8 to TRBJ1-2; a possible D gene is TRBD1 (5 bases). Trimming removed 4 bases at V and 3 bases at J, with 16 bases between. There are 15 residues in the CDR3. CDR1 is SGHTS and CDR2 is YDEGEE in the germline V gene. In DNA form, the CDR3 reads TGTGCCAGCAGCCGGGGTAGGCGGGGGGACTATGGCTACACCTTC. It specifies CASSRGRRGDYGYTF.

This chain connects TRBV5-1 to TRBJ1-4; 7 bases agree with TRBD1. CDR3 size: 14 residues. Germline CDR1 reads SGHRS; CDR2 reads YFSETQ. Trimming removed 4 bases from V and 8 bases from J; junction bases left unmatched: 8. CDR3 residues: CASSPGQAGEKLFF. The CDR3, as DNA: TGCGCCAGCAGCCCAGGACAGGCGGGCGAAAAACTGTTTTTT.

V and J are TRBV6-5 and TRBJ1-4; possibly TRBD1 for D (5 bases). The germline V gene has CDR1 MNHEY and CDR2 SVGAGI. Trimming cost V 7 bases and J 3 bases, with 12 bases left between them. The CDR3 is 14 residues long. This chain's CDR3 is CASKRQHSNEKLFF. The CDR3 DNA reads as TGTGCCAGCAAAAGACAGCACTCTAATGAAAAACTGTTTTTT.